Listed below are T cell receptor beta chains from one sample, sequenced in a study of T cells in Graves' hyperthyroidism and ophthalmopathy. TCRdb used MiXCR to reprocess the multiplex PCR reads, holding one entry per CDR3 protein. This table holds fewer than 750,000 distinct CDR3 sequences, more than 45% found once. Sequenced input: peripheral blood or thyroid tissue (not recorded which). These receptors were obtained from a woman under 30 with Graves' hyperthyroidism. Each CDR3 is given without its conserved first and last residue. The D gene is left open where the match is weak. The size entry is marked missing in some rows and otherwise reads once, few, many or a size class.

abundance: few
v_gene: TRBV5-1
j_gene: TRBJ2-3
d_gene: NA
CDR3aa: ASSLGLATTSTDTQY

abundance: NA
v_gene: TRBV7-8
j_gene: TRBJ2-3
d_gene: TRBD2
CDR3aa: ASSSWTSGTDTQY

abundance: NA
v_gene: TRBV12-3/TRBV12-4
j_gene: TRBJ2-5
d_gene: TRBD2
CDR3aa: ASSSGLGRQETQY

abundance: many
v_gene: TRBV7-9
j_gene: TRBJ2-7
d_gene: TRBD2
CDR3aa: ASSFGLAVSYEQY

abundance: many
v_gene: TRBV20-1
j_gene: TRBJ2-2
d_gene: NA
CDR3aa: SARNRVTGELF

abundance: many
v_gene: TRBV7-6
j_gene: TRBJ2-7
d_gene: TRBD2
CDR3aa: ASSRTSGSEEQY

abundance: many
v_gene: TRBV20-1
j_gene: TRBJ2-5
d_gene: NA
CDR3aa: SAHQAVGETQY

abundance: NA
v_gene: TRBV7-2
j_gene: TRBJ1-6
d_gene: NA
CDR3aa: ASSVGWDSPLH

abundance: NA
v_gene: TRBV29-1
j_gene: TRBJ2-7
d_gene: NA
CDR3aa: SVATACEQY

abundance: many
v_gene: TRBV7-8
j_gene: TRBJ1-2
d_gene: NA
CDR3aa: ASSLSQGYGYT

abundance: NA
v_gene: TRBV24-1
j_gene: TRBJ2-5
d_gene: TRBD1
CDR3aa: ATRAGTGGIQETQY

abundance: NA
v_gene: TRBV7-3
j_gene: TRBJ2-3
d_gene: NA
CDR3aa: ASSQEFFTSLSTDTQY

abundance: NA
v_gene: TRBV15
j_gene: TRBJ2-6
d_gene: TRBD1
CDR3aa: ATSREQGASGANVLT

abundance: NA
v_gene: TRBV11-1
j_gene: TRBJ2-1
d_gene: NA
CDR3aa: ASSSISLALGLPNREQF

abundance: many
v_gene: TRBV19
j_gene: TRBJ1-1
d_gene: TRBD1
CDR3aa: ASSAGQGGITEAF

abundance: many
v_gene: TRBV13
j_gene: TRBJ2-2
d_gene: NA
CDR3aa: ASSPRVGEDTGELF

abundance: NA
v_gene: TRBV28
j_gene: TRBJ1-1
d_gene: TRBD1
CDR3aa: ASRWTGGITEAF

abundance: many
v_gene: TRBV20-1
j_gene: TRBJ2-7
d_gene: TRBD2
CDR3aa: SASTSGTGYEQY

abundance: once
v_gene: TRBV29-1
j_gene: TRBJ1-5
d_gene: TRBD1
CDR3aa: SARQGFRQPQH

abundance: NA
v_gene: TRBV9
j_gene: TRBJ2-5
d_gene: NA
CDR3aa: ASSPRMRQPQY

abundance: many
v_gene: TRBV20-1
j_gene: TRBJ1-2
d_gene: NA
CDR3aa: SAPIDSNYGYT

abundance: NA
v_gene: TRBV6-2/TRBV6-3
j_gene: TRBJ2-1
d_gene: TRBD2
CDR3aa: ASSSPSGRDDNEQF

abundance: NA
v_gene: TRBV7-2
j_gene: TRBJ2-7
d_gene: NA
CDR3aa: ASSLSGPASHEQY

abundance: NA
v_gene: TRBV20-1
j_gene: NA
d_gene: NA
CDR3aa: SAHRDYRYNEQF

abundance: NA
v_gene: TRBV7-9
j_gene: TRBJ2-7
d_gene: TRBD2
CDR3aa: ASSLMGAGGEEQY

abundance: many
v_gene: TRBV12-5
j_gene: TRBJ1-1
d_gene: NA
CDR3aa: ASGLVTGRH

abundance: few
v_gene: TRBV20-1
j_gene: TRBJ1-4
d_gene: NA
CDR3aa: SARGTNEKLF

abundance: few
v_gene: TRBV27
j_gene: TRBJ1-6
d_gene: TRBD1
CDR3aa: ASSSRQGVNSPLH

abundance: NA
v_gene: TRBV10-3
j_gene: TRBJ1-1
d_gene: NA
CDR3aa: AISLRQAISVTEAF